Sequencing of this T cell receptor (beta chain) was carried out in a study of T cell repertoires in cytomegalovirus infection (dated by TCRdb to 2018 to 2020). For the wider study: Donor HLA type was relevant to the analysis, because carriage of CMV infection together with the matching HLA type was indicated by public TCR beta signatures.

This clonotype showed up just a few times. Its recognized antigen is unknown. No clone much larger than this one lies a single base away; base qualities are absent. Study-wide findings and limitations: The ex vivo response was dominated by HLA-C-restricted CMV-specific TCR beta clonotypes, which also provided the single most frequent clonotype in two of eight donors. In both this cohort and an independent approximately 350-donor cohort, the cumulative frequency of public TCR beta family members distinguished carriers of CMV infection plus the relevant HLA type.

Its CDR3 holds 13 amino acids, cysteine through phenylalanine. Just the 39-base CDR3 DNA is kept, in frame starting at base 1. Cut back by 5 bases and 4 bases, the V and J ends lie 11 bases apart. The germline V gene encodes CDR1 LNHDA and CDR2 SQIVND (reference sequence). The reads were generated on an Illumina HiSeq 1500. TCRdb trimmed public reads at Q25 via fastp, called clones via MiXCR and kept in-frame beta chains. Each CDR3 protein gets just one entry, which takes the most common genes and DNA from the rows behind it. The sample profile shows roughly 720,000 distinct CDR3 sequences; about a third of them were found once. Jointly, the top ten make up roughly 2.9% of the sample.

This TCR came from a human donor in good health (CMV status not recorded). Some clones in this sample may be carry-over from other donors' samples. Here the chain combines TRBV19 and TRBJ2-5, and possibly TRBD2, on 6 matching bases. The sample taken for sequencing was PBMCs. The CDR3 reads CASSSTGLETQYF. The bases are TGTGCCAGTAGTTCAACGGGACTAGAGACCCAGTACTTC.